These 6 T cell receptor beta chains were all obtained from the same sample, sequenced in a study of CD8 T cells in ankylosing spondylitis. TCRdb reprocessed the 5' RACE reads via MiXCR and lists one record per CDR3 protein. The sample carries 750,000 to 850,000 distinct CDR3 sequences, approximately 12% recorded once. For these receptors, no antigen is known. Findings of the study overall: A motif in TCR beta, a set of roughly eight highly homologous variants, appeared characteristic of ankylosing spondylitis blood.

The sample taken for sequencing was blood, either unsorted or a sorted T cell fraction (not recorded which). Receptor source: a male donor with ankylosing spondylitis.

The chain recombines TRBV11-2 with TRBJ2-1; either TRBD1 or TRBD2 may supply D (6 bases each). From germline, CDR1 is SGHAT and CDR2 FQNNGV. V lost 6 bases and J lost 8, with 17 bases in between. The CDR3 covers 14 residues. CDR3 residues: CASRSPLGGHEQFF. The CDR3 DNA sequence: TGTGCCAGCAGATCCCCGTTAGGGGGGCATGAGCAGTTCTTC.

This chain links TRBV4-3 with TRBJ2-5, with D maybe TRBD2 (6 bases). Germline V CDR1 and CDR2: LGHNA, YSLEER. This CDR3 is 13 amino acids long. The germline V and J ends were trimmed by 4 bases and 0 bases, with 6 bases remaining between them. In DNA, the CDR3 is TGCGCCAGCAGCCGGGACTACCAAGAGACCCAGTACTTC. It specifies CASSRDYQETQYF.

This clonotype was seen only a few times. This chain connects TRBV20-1 to TRBJ1-1; possibly TRBD1 for D (5 bases). Germline values: CDR1 DFQATT, CDR2 SNEGSKA (reference sequence). The CDR3 is 13 residues long. V was clipped by 3 bases and J by 5 bases, with 13 bases between them. CDR3 in amino acids: CSARGTAYTEAFF. CDR3 coding DNA: TGCAGTGCTAGGGGGACTGCGTATACTGAAGCTTTCTTT.

The chain recombines TRBV20-1 with TRBJ1-5; possibly TRBD1 for D (5 bases). CDR3 length: 14 amino acids. V lost 6 bases, J lost 6 bases, and 18 bases lay in between. Germline V gene data show CDR1 as DFQATT and CDR2 as SNEGSKA (reference sequence). CDR3 bases: TGCAGTGCCAAACGATATGGGGGGAGTCAGCCCCAGCATTTT. It encodes CSAKRYGGSQPQHF.

This clonotype was found a few times. The rearrangement links TRBV20-1 to TRBJ2-2; the D is unclear. The CDR3 extends over 12 amino acids. Germline-derived CDR1 and CDR2 are DFQATT and SNEGSKA (reference sequence). Trimming removed 5 bases from V and 7 bases from J, with 11 bases in between. The CDR3 sequence: CSASGRSGELFF. Here the CDR3 DNA reads TGCAGTGCTTCCGGTAGGAGCGGGGAGCTGTTTTTT.

This clonotype was seen repeatedly, ten times or more. This chain connects TRBV7-2 to TRBJ2-5; possible D gene TRBD2, 6 bases. The CDR3 loop spans 12 amino acids. Looked up from germline, CDR1 is SGHTA and CDR2 is FQGNSA. V was clipped by 5 bases and J by 5 bases, with 9 bases between them. The CDR3 DNA sequence: TGTGCCAGCAGCCGGGGAGGCGAGACCCAGTACTTC. Translation: CASSRGGETQYF.